This is a list of T cell receptor beta chains from one sample in a study of cytomegalovirus exposure and HLA in healthy donors. Data came from immunoSEQ multiplex PCR; TCRdb stores just in-frame clones and leaves some out. Here the sample spans approximately 73,000 clones, about 95% being singletons. Sequencing input: PBMCs. The receptors stem from a man in his late teens or twenties in good health and CMV-seronegative. The CDR3 runs from the conserved cysteine through the conserved F or W. A D gene is named only where the DNA matches it firmly. Rows may omit the clone size; those that give it use once, few, many or a size class.

V gene	D gene	clone size	J gene	CDR3 DNA	CDR3 protein
TRBV2	NA	NA	TRBJ2-5	TGTGCCAGCAGTCCTATAGGAACTAGTGTGGAGACCCAGTACTTC	CASSPIGTSVETQYF
TRBV9	TRBD1	NA	TRBJ2-7	TGTGCCAGCAGCGTAGGACAGGGGGCGTGGGAGCAGTACTTC	CASSVGQGAWEQYF
TRBV5-1	TRBD2	NA	TRBJ2-5	TGCGCCAGCAGCAAGAGCGGGGGGTACCAAGAGACCCAGTACTTC	CASSKSGGYQETQYF
TRBV5-7	NA	NA	TRBJ2-3	TGTGCCAGCAGCAGCCCCAACAGGGATGGAACAGATACGCAGTATTTT	CASSSPNRDGTDTQYF
TRBV9	NA	NA	TRBJ1-2	TGTGCCAGCAGCGTACTGGCGGACTATGGCTACACCTTC	CASSVLADYGYTF
TRBV19	NA	NA	TRBJ1-1	TGTGCCAGTAGGCCGGGACTCATCACTGAAGCTTTCTTT	CASRPGLITEAFF
TRBV27	NA	NA	TRBJ1-4	TGTGCCAGCAGTTTCATTCAGGGGGAAAAACTGTTTTTT	CASSFIQGEKLFF
TRBV10-3	TRBD1	NA	TRBJ2-7	TGTGCCATCACTCCGGACAGGTCAGGCGAGCAGTACTTC	CAITPDRSGEQYF
TRBV6-5	NA	NA	TRBJ2-1	TGTGCCAGCAGTTACCGGAATGAGCAGTTCTTC	CASSYRNEQFF
TRBV7-6	TRBD2	NA	TRBJ2-5	TGTGCCAGCAGTTCCATCGAGGCGAGCGGGGACCAAGAGACCCAGTACTTC	CASSSIEASGDQETQYF
TRBV5-1	NA	NA	TRBJ1-1	TGCGCCAGCAGCGGGGGCCCCACAGGCATGAACACTGAAGCTTTCTTT	CASSGGPTGMNTEAFF
TRBV9	NA	NA	TRBJ1-3	TGTGCCAGCAGGGAAGACAGCTCCTCTGGAAACACCATATATTTT	CASREDSSSGNTIYF
TRBV4-3	TRBD2	NA	TRBJ2-1	TGCGCCAGCAGCCAAGAAAGCGGGGGCCTGAGCTCCTACAATGAGCAGTTCTTC	CASSQESGGLSSYNEQFF
TRBV30	NA	once	TRBJ1-5	TGTGCCTGGACCGACAGGATGAATCAGCCCCAGCATTTT	CAWTDRMNQPQHF
TRBV6-5	TRBD1	NA	TRBJ2-7	TGTGCCAGCAGTGTAACCGGGACAGGACCGGGCGAGCAGTACTTC	CASSVTGTGPGEQYF
TRBV28	TRBD1	NA	TRBJ2-7	TGTGCCAGCAGGGGGACAGGGCGATTTACTGGGCAGTACTTC	CASRGTGRFTGQYF
TRBV30	NA	NA	TRBJ1-1	TGTGCCTGGACCCAACCCCGGACCAGGGGGAACACTGAAGCTTTCTTT	CAWTQPRTRGNTEAFF
TRBV7-9	NA	NA	TRBJ1-2	TGTGCCAGCAGCTTCCCTACGGGGGATGGCTACACCTTC	CASSFPTGDGYTF
TRBV19	TRBD1	NA	TRBJ1-1	TGTGCCAGTAATCCGACAGGGGGCAGTGTCACTGAAGCTTTCTTT	CASNPTGGSVTEAFF
TRBV21-1	NA	NA	TRBJ2-1	TGTGCCAGCAGCAAACCCCGGGAGGGGGGGCAGGATGAGCAGTTCTTC	CASSKPREGGQDEQFF
TRBV9	NA	NA	TRBJ2-5	TGTGCCAGCAGCGTAGGCGGAGACGAGACCCAGTACTTC	CASSVGGDETQYF
TRBV18	TRBD1	NA	TRBJ1-2	TGTGCCAGCTCACCCACTGGGACAGGGGAACCAGGGGGCTACACCTTC	CASSPTGTGEPGGYTF
TRBV4-2	TRBD2	NA	TRBJ2-2	TGTGCCAGCAGCCCCGGACTAGCGGGGGCCGGGGAGCTGTTTTTT	CASSPGLAGAGELFF
TRBV27	NA	NA	TRBJ1-2	TGTGCCAGCAGTTTAAGAGGAGGCCTGGAGGGCTACACCTTC	CASSLRGGLEGYTF
TRBV11-1	TRBD1	NA	TRBJ1-6	TGTGCCAGCAGCTGGACCCGGGACAGCAGGAATTCACCCCTCCACTTT	CASSWTRDSRNSPLHF
TRBV11-1	TRBD1	NA	TRBJ1-4	TGTGCCAGCAGCCGACAGGGGACAGAAAAACTGTTTTTT	CASSRQGTEKLFF
TRBV12-5	TRBD1	NA	TRBJ2-3	TGTGCTAGTGCCCCCCTGACAGGGAATACAGATACGCAGTATTTT	CASAPLTGNTDTQYF
TRBV28	TRBD1	NA	TRBJ1-5	TGTGCCAGCAGTTTTGCGGACAGGGGAGTAGGCAGGCTCAATCAGCCCCAGCATTTT	CASSFADRGVGRLNQPQHF
TRBV6-1	TRBD2	NA	TRBJ2-3	TGTGCCAGCAGTGACCCGCGGGGGGGAGGGACAGATACGCAGTATTTT	CASSDPRGGGTDTQYF